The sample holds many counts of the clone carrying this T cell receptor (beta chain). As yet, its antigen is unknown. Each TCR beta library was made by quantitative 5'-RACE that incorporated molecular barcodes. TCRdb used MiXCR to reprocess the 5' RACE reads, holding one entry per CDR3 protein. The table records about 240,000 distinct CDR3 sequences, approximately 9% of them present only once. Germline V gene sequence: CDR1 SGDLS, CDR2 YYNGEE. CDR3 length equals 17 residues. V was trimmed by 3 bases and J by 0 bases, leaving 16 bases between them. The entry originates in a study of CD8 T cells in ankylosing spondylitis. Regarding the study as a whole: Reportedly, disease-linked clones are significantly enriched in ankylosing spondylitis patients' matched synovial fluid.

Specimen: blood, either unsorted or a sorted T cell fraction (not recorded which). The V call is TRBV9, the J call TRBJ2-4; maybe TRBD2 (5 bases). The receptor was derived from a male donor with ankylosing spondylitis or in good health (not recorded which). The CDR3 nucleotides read TGTGCCAGCAGCGCCCGGGGAAGGTCCGGAGCCAAAAACATTCAGTACTTC. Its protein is CASSARGRSGAKNIQYF.